This entry lists 9 T cell receptor beta chains sequenced from one sample in a study of T cell responses to AZD1222 COVID-19 vaccine. The repertoire was sequenced with immunoSEQ multiplex PCR; TCRdb's copy has only in-frame clones and lacks some. The sample lists roughly 150,000 clones, 90% to 95% occurring once. Here the sequenced sample was peripheral blood, taken on day 0 of AZD1222 vaccination. These receptors all come from an adult in good health.

V usage is TRBV25-1 and J usage is TRBJ1-5; maybe TRBD1 (5 bases). Germline CDR1 reads MGHDK; CDR2 reads SYGVNS. Trimming left V 1 base short and J 3 bases short, with 7 bases between. The CDR3 is 14 residues long. CDR3: CASSEWGDNQPQHF. DNA for the CDR3: TGTGCCAGCAGTGAATGGGGGGACAATCAGCCCCAGCATTTT. Using reference TRBV25-1 and TRBJ1-5 for the parts outside the CDR3, the full variable domain is EADIYQTPRYLVIGTGKKITLECSQTMGHDKMYWYQQDPGMELHLIHYSYGVNSTEKGDLSSESTVSRIRTEHFPLTLESARPSHTSQYLCASSEWGDNQPQHFGDGTRLSIL.

As DNA, the CDR3 is TGTGCCAGCAGCAAAGACGGGTGGAATGAGCAGTTCTTC. The encoded protein is CASSKDGWNEQFF. This rearrangement joins TRBV11-3 to TRBJ2-1; D uncertain. The V and J ends lost 5 bases and 7 bases respectively, with 12 bases between them. This CDR3 spans 13 amino acids. Germline-derived CDR1 and CDR2 are SGHNT and YENEEA.

The rearrangement links TRBV3-1 (or the pseudogene TRBV3-2) to TRBJ1-1, with D possibly matching TRBD1 (6 bases). The germline V and J ends were trimmed by 4 bases and 3 bases, with 9 bases remaining between them. Germline V lookup: CDR1 LGHDT, CDR2 YNNKEL (reference sequence). CDR3 length: 13 amino acids. CDR3 DNA: TGTGCCAGCAGCCCTCCAGGGGACACTGAAGCTTTCTTT. Amino acid sequence: CASSPPGDTEAFF.

The chain joins TRBV5-6 to TRBJ2-1; 10 nucleotides line up with TRBD2. With 0 bases clipped from V and 6 bases from J, the junction kept 3 bases outside the gene matches. There are 15 residues in the CDR3. CDR1 SGHDT and CDR2 YYEEEE come from the germline V gene. The CDR3 DNA reads TGTGCCAGCAGCTTGGGCCTAGCGGGAGTCAATGAGCAGTTCTTC. Translation gives CASSLGLAGVNEQFF. Full variable domain (rest looked up from reference TRBV5-6 and TRBJ2-1): DAGVTQSPTHLIKTRGQQVTLRCSPKSGHDTVSWYQQALGQGPQFIFQYYEEEERQRGNFPDRFSGHQFPNYSSELNVNALLLGDSALYLCASSLGLAGVNEQFFGPGTRLTVL.

V gene TRBV19 combines with J gene TRBJ2-3, with D maybe TRBD2 (6 bases). Germline CDR1 is LNHDA and CDR2 is SQIVND (reference sequence). This CDR3 contains 15 residues. V dropped 2 bases and J dropped 4 bases, with 13 bases sitting between them. CDR3 DNA sequence: TGTGCCAGTAGTATACAACGGGGGTCATCAGATACGCAGTATTTT. This translates into CASSIQRGSSDTQYF. The entire variable domain, with the rest obtained from reference TRBV19 and TRBJ2-3, is as follows: DGGITQSPKYLFRKEGQNVTLSCEQNLNHDAMYWYRQDPGQGLRLIYYSQIVNDFQKGDIAEGYSVSREKKESFPLTVTSAQKNPTAFYLCASSIQRGSSDTQYFGPGTRLTVL.

The chain links TRBV12-3 or TRBV12-4 to TRBJ1-4; no definite D call. Trimming stripped 5 bases from V and 13 bases from J, with 14 bases between. The CDR3 covers 12 residues. CDR3 in amino acids: CASSRVYDGLFF. The CDR3, as DNA: TGTGCCAGCAGTAGGGTCTACGACGGACTGTTTTTT.

The chain combines TRBV9 with TRBJ1-5, with a tentative D call TRBD1 (5 bases). Germline lookup yields CDR1 SGDLS and CDR2 YYNGEE. This CDR3 has 13 residues. V shed 0 bases and J shed 7 bases, with 8 bases lying between them. CDR3 protein: CASSVAQGQPQHF. Here the CDR3 DNA reads TGTGCCAGCAGCGTAGCCCAGGGCCAGCCCCAGCATTTT. The full variable domain, its missing parts supplied by reference TRBV9 and TRBJ1-5, is DSGVTQTPKHLITATGQRVTLRCSPRSGDLSVYWYQQSLDQGLQFLIQYYNGEERAKGNILERFSAQQFPDLHSELNLSSLELGDSALYFCASSVAQGQPQHFGDGTRLSIL.

The chain is built from TRBV10-3 and TRBJ2-5; a weak D match, TRBD1 (7 bases). Germline V gives CDR1 ENHRY, CDR2 SYGVKD. The V gene lost 2 bases and the J gene lost 5 bases, with 12 bases spanning the gap. CDR3 length equals 14 residues. The CDR3 here is CAISEVSGGETQYF. In nucleotides, the CDR3 is TGTGCCATCAGTGAGGTCTCAGGGGGGGAGACCCAGTACTTC.

The genes are TRBV27 and TRBJ1-5, with D possibly being TRBD1 (6 bases). Germline V gives CDR1 MNHEY, CDR2 SMNVEV (reference sequence). Trimming left V 5 bases short and J 5 bases short, with 13 bases between. The CDR3 sequence is 14 residues long. This CDR3 is CASSTTGSHQPQHF. As DNA, the CDR3 is TGTGCCAGCAGTACTACAGGGAGTCATCAGCCCCAGCATTTT.